This T cell receptor beta chain was found in a study of regulatory T cells in long-lasting Graves disease. Study-wide findings and caveats: Persistent disease samples used TRBV28, TRBJ1-2 and TRBJ2-5 preferentially.

With 2 bases removed from V and 7 bases from J, the gap between germline ends came to 11 bases. CDR3 length: 14 amino acids. Germline V gives CDR1 MDHEN, CDR2 SYDVKM. This clonotype was seen repeatedly, ten times or more. Its antigen is still unknown. Time point indicated: newly diagnosed GD, antithyroid drugs for less than 3 months. PBMC RNA served as the TCR library source. iRepertoire HTBI primers and Arm-PCR of CDR3 regions built TCR beta libraries. From the multiplex PCR reads, TCRdb called clonotypes with MiXCR, one entry per CDR3 protein. The sample lists roughly 420,000 distinct CDR3 sequences; roughly 15% were seen once. This sample was shared with a second study, whose subject was T cells in Graves' hyperthyroidism and ophthalmopathy. That report adds: Each patient was aged 18 to 65 and had newly diagnosed hyperthyroidism of under 2 months' duration.

This sequence was found in a woman aged 50 to 60 with Graves disease. This chain joins TRBV28 and TRBJ1-4, with a weak D call TRBD1 (5 bases). The sequencing here drew on peripheral blood mononuclear cells (PBMCs), taken at new diagnosis, from a patient treated with antithyroid drugs. CDR3 sequence reads: CASSLSGAAEKLFF. The DNA of the CDR3 is TGTGCCAGCAGTTTAAGTGGGGCTGCTGAAAAACTGTTTTTT. Supplemented by reference TRBV28 and TRBJ1-4, the full variable domain reads DVKVTQSSRYLVKRTGEKVFLECVQDMDHENMFWYRQDPGLGLRLIYFSYDVKMKEKGDIPEGYSVSREKKERFSLILESASTNQTSMYLCASSLSGAAEKLFFGSGTQLSVL.